These 14 T cell receptor beta chains share one sample of origin, sequenced in a study of blood T cell repertoires in COVID-19. Repertoires were generated with immunoSEQ multiplex PCR, while TCRdb's copy carries only in-frame clones and drops some. The table has about 310,000 clones, 80% to 90% seen once. Sequences were obtained from PBMCs or T cells enriched from blood (not recorded which). The source is a woman between 18 and 30 years old who had recovered from COVID-19.

V usage is TRBV2 and J usage is TRBJ2-7; D is perhaps TRBD1 (6 bases). With 4 bases removed from V and 2 bases from J, the gap between germline ends came to 6 bases. The CDR3 is 12 amino acids. Germline V CDR1 and CDR2: SNHLY, FYNNEI. The CDR3 coding sequence is TGTGCCAGCAGTGCAGGGGCCTACGAGCAGTACTTC. This gives the protein CASSAGAYEQYF.

The V and J genes are TRBV4-2 and TRBJ2-1; a possible D gene is TRBD2 (6 bases). Germline CDR1 and CDR2: LGHNA and YNFKEQ. The V gene lost 0 bases and the J gene lost 5 bases, with 11 bases spanning the gap. The CDR3 is made up of 15 amino acids. CDR3 amino acids: CASSQDPSGHNEQFF. CDR3 nucleotides: TGTGCCAGCAGCCAAGATCCCAGCGGGCACAATGAGCAGTTCTTC.

This clone was seen only a few times. The chain joins TRBV5-4 to TRBJ2-2, with 7 bases fitting TRBD1. Germline V gene sequence: CDR1 SGHNT, CDR2 YYREEE (reference sequence). The junction had 11 bases not matched to a gene; V was cut back by 4 bases and J by 5 bases. There are 16 residues in the CDR3. This CDR3 is CASSPRQGVSTGELFF. For the CDR3, the DNA is TGTGCCAGCAGCCCGAGACAGGGCGTCTCGACCGGGGAGCTGTTTTTT. Supplemented by reference TRBV5-4 and TRBJ2-2, the full variable domain reads ETGVTQSPTHLIKTRGQQVTLRCSSQSGHNTVSWYQQALGQGPQFIFQYYREEENGRGNFPPRFSGLQFPNYSSELNVNALELDDSALYLCASSPRQGVSTGELFFGEGSRLTVL.

The genes are TRBV21-1 and TRBJ1-3; the table calls TRBD1, which could not be checked here. TRBV21-1 is a documented pseudogene. The CDR3 consists of 15 residues. The chain's CDR3 is CASRKQGAAGNTIYF. CDR3 sequence (DNA): TGTGCCAGCAGGAAACAGGGGGCTGCTGGAAACACCATATATTTT.

This chain uses TRBV4-3 with TRBJ2-1; D is unclear. Germline V gene lookup returns CDR1 LGHNA and CDR2 YSLEER. V was shortened by 2 bases and J by 7 bases, with 12 bases between the two germline ends. The CDR3 sequence is 14 residues long. The CDR3: CASSQIFRKNEQFF. The CDR3, as DNA: TGCGCCAGCAGCCAAATATTCAGAAAAAATGAGCAGTTCTTC.

The chain joins TRBV27 to TRBJ1-2; 9 positions agree with TRBD1. Germline CDR1 is MNHEY and CDR2 is SMNVEV (reference sequence). J was trimmed by 8 bases and V by 3 bases; bases with no gene match: 13. CDR3 length: 16 residues. CDR3: CASSFLSPTGGWGYTF. As DNA, the CDR3 is TGTGCCAGCAGTTTCCTCTCACCGACAGGGGGTTGGGGCTACACCTTC.

The chain employs TRBV4-3 and TRBJ2-7; D ambiguous. Germline loops: CDR1 LGHNA, CDR2 YSLEER. The CDR3 loop spans 16 amino acids. With 3 bases removed from V and 1 base from J, the gap between germline ends came to 16 bases. CDR3 sequence reads: CASSHLTPSSSYEQYF. The CDR3 nucleotides read TGCGCCAGCAGCCACCTAACCCCGTCCTCATCCTACGAGCAGTACTTC.

V is TRBV2 and J is TRBJ2-4; D perhaps matches TRBD2 (6 bases). Trimming took off 2 bases at V and 2 bases at J, with 7 bases between the two ends. Germline CDR1 SNHLY, CDR2 FYNNEI. The CDR3 is 14 residues long. The CDR3 region is CASSERGTKNIQYF. CDR3 nucleotide sequence: TGTGCCAGCAGTGAACGGGGGACCAAAAACATTCAGTACTTC.

This chain connects TRBV4-1 to TRBJ2-1, with TRBD2 identical over 9 bases. The ends lost 6 bases at V and 2 bases at J; junction bases unmatched: 8. The CDR3 runs to 16 residues. Germline V gives CDR1 MGHRA, CDR2 YSYEKL. The CDR3 loop is CASRNQAGGPYNEQFF. CDR3 in DNA: TGCGCCAGCAGAAATCAAGCGGGGGGCCCCTACAATGAGCAGTTCTTC.

The chain recombines TRBV6-5 with TRBJ2-1; a weak D match, TRBD2 (7 bases). Per the germline V gene, CDR1 is MNHEY and CDR2 is SVGAGI. The CDR3 contains 16 residues. Trimming cost V 4 bases and J 0 bases, with 13 bases left between them. The CDR3 coding sequence is TGTGCCAGCAGTTTGACTAGGGGGGGCTCCTACAATGAGCAGTTCTTC. This codes for CASSLTRGGSYNEQFF.

The chain links TRBV5-4 to TRBJ2-7; 7 bases align to TRBD1. After removal of 4 bases from V and 0 bases from J, the junction contained 13 bases not matched to a gene. The CDR3 is 17 amino acids. The germline CDR1 and CDR2 sequences are SGHNT and YYREEE (reference sequence). CDR3 DNA: TGTGCCAGCAGCATTGGATGGACAGGAGAGAGCTCCTACGAGCAGTACTTC. Its protein product is CASSIGWTGESSYEQYF.

The rearrangement joins TRBV15 to TRBJ2-1; 11 bases line up with TRBD2. Germline CDR1 LNHNV, CDR2 YYDKDF (reference sequence). The V segment lost 7 bases and the J segment 6 bases; nucleotides outside the gene matches: 17. This CDR3 is built from 18 residues. The CDR3 protein is CATTWRDSGRAGSNEQFF. In DNA form, the CDR3 reads TGTGCCACCACCTGGAGAGATAGCGGGAGGGCCGGTTCCAATGAGCAGTTCTTC.

The rearrangement uses TRBV5-1 and TRBJ2-3, with a weak D call TRBD1 (5 bases). The CDR3 extends over 14 amino acids. Germline CDR1 and CDR2: SGHRS and YFSETQ. V lost 0 bases, J lost 4 bases, and 9 bases lay in between. This CDR3 reads CASSLVGASDTQYF. The DNA of the CDR3 is TGCGCCAGCAGCTTGGTTGGGGCTTCAGATACGCAGTATTTT.

This chain uses TRBV6-5 with TRBJ2-3; the match to TRBD1 covers 9 bases. This CDR3 has 14 amino acids. Germline V CDR1 and CDR2: MNHEY, SVGAGI. J gave up 2 bases and V 9 bases, and 6 bases lay outside the gene matches. The CDR3 DNA reads TGTGCCAGTTTGAGGGACAGGGACACAGATACGCAGTATTTT. Translated: CASLRDRDTDTQYF.